A single sample is the source of the 28 T cell receptor beta chains below, sequenced in a study of shared T cell receptors in the human thymus. Libraries were prepared by immunoSEQ multiplex PCR; TCRdb keeps only in-frame clonotypes and omits some of them. The sample holds hundreds of thousands of clones, approximately 78% seen once. The data were also submitted as part of a second study, on human thymus T cells.

Source material: thymocytes. The receptors shown here come from a boy in the first two years of life with a congenital heart defect.

The chain combines TRBV5-6 with TRBJ1-2, with TRBD1 matching 9 bases. The CDR3 sequence is 13 residues long. The junction had 4 bases not matched to a gene; V was cut back by 3 bases and J by 7 bases. Per the germline V gene, CDR1 is SGHDT and CDR2 is YYEEEE. The CDR3 bases are TGTGCCAGCAGCTGGACAGGGGAGGGTGGCTACACCTTC. As protein: CASSWTGEGGYTF.

The chain has TRBV14 and TRBJ2-2; TRBD2 is a possible D gene (5 bases). The germline CDR1 and CDR2 sequences are SGHDN and FVKESK. The ends were cut back, 7 bases at V and 8 bases at J, with 11 bases in the middle. The CDR3 runs to 12 residues. CDR3 amino acids: CASKLPGGELFF. CDR3 DNA sequence: TGTGCCAGCAAACTTCCGGGGGGGGAGCTGTTTTTT.

This clone was seen a handful of times. Relative to the germline gene, one junction end is altered; a read error may explain this. This chain joins TRBV5-1 and TRBJ2-7, with a tentative D call TRBD2 (5 bases). CDR1 is SGHRS, CDR2 YFSETQ, per germline. This CDR3 region has 12 residues. CDR3 nucleotide sequence: TGCGCCAGCAGCTTGGCCGGTAGGGAGAGGGAGTTC. It translates to CASSLAGREREF.

The chain carries TRBV5-1 and TRBJ2-3; 12 bases are shared with TRBD2. Germline V lookup: CDR1 SGHRS, CDR2 YFSETQ. CDR3 length equals 18 residues. V lost 4 bases to trimming and J lost 5 bases; unmatched junction nucleotides: 14. The CDR3 coding sequence is TGCGCCAGCAGCGAGACTAGCGGGAGCCCCTGGGGTCGAGATACGCAGTATTTT. It encodes CASSETSGSPWGRDTQYF.

The chain couples TRBV5-4 to TRBJ2-5; 10 bases are a match to TRBD1. The CDR3 is 15 amino acids. V lost 0 bases to trimming and J lost 5 bases; unmatched junction nucleotides: 4. The germline V gene has CDR1 SGHNT and CDR2 YYREEE (reference sequence). CDR3: CASSLGGQGTETQYF. CDR3 nucleotide sequence: TGTGCCAGCAGCTTGGGGGGACAGGGGACGGAGACCCAGTACTTC. The full variable domain, completed using reference TRBV5-4 and TRBJ2-5, is ETGVTQSPTHLIKTRGQQVTLRCSSQSGHNTVSWYQQALGQGPQFIFQYYREEENGRGNFPPRFSGLQFPNYSSELNVNALELDDSALYLCASSLGGQGTETQYFGPGTRLLVL.

The chain employs TRBV5-1 and TRBJ2-1, with TRBD2 matching 11 bases. V was clipped by 8 bases and J by 3 bases; unmatched bases: 7. The CDR3 sequence is 15 residues long. From germline, CDR1 is SGHRS and CDR2 YFSETQ. The DNA of the CDR3 is TGCGCCAGTACTACCGGGACTAGCGGCTACAATGAGCAGTTCTTC. Residues: CASTTGTSGYNEQFF.

CDR3 region: CASSQKREAADTQYF. In nucleotides, the CDR3 is TGTGCCAGCAGTCAGAAGCGGGAGGCCGCAGATACGCAGTATTTT. V is TRBV6-1 and J is TRBJ2-3, with 9 bases identical to TRBD2. The CDR3 runs 15 residues. The V segment lost 5 bases and the J segment 4 bases; nucleotides outside the gene matches: 7. Germline CDR1 is MNHNS and CDR2 is SASEGT.

This clone occurred a few times. The J gene is TRBJ2-1, the V gene TRBV6-1; 11 bases are shared with TRBD2. CDR1 is MNHNS and CDR2 is SASEGT in the germline V gene. The V and J ends lost 4 bases and 3 bases, in that order; junction bases with no gene match: 5. CDR3 size: 16 residues. CDR3 in DNA: TGTGCCAGCAGTGGCCCCGGGACTAGCGGCTACAATGAGCAGTTCTTC. It translates to CASSGPGTSGYNEQFF.

This clone was recorded a few times. The V call is TRBV12-5, the J call TRBJ2-1; 14 bases are a match to TRBD2. Trimming cost V 5 bases and J 3 bases; bases outside gene matches: 18. The germline V gene has CDR1 LGHNT and CDR2 FRNRAP. This CDR3 has 21 residues. CDR3 loop: CASGPHPGTSGSSSFYNEQFF. CDR3 sequence (DNA): TGTGCTAGTGGTCCACATCCCGGGACTAGCGGGAGTTCCTCGTTCTACAATGAGCAGTTCTTC.

V and J are TRBV6-5 and TRBJ1-4, with 7 bases identical to TRBD1. V gave up 4 bases and J gave up 3 bases; unmatched junction bases: 5. CDR1 and CDR2 (germline): MNHEY, SVGAGI. This CDR3 has 15 residues. The CDR3 spells CASSSTGVANEKLFF. DNA for the CDR3: TGTGCCAGCAGTTCCACAGGGGTGGCTAATGAAAAACTGTTTTTT.

The CDR3 sequence: CASSPSRQGSTDTQYF. The CDR3 DNA reads TGTGCCAGCAGCCCCTCGCGACAGGGAAGCACAGATACGCAGTATTTT. V usage is TRBV7-3 and J usage is TRBJ2-3; 7 nucleotides align to TRBD1. CDR3 length: 16 residues. Trimming removed 5 bases from V and 0 bases from J; junction bases left unmatched: 8. The V gene's germline CDR1 is SGHTA and CDR2 FQGTGA.

The V gene is TRBV2, the J gene TRBJ2-2; the match to TRBD2 covers 11 bases. Germline-derived CDR1 and CDR2 are SNHLY and FYNNEI. This CDR3 comprises 21 residues. V was clipped by 3 bases and J by 4 bases; unmatched bases: 19. CDR3 residues: CASSELRLAGTGRAGTGELFF. CDR3 DNA sequence: TGTGCCAGCAGTGAGCTTCGACTAGCGGGGACCGGGCGGGCGGGCACCGGGGAGCTGTTTTTT. Based on the CDR3 plus reference TRBV2 and TRBJ2-2, the full variable domain is EPEVTQTPSHQVTQMGQEVILRCVPISNHLYFYWYRQILGQKVEFLVSFYNNEISEKSEIFDDQFSVERPDGSNFTLKIRSTKLEDSAMYFCASSELRLAGTGRAGTGELFFGEGSRLTVL.

The CDR3 DNA follows: TGTGCTAGTGGTTTGGTACTCCCACAGGGGGGCAATGAGCAGTTCTTC. The encoded protein is CASGLVLPQGGNEQFF. The chain employs TRBV12-5 and TRBJ2-1; 8 nucleotides agree with TRBD1. Losses at the gene ends were 0 bases for V and 6 bases for J; bases not matched to a gene: 7. Germline CDR1 LGHNT, CDR2 FRNRAP. The CDR3 sequence is 16 residues long.

The chain has TRBV4-3 and TRBJ1-1; D is unresolved. The CDR3 length is 14 residues. V lost 0 bases and J lost 1, with 6 bases in between. CDR1 is LGHNA, CDR2 YSLEER, per germline. The CDR3 is CASSQDARNTEAFF. The CDR3 DNA reads as TGCGCCAGCAGCCAAGATGCCAGGAACACTGAAGCTTTCTTT.

This clone was picked up a small number of times. This rearrangement joins TRBV5-4 to TRBJ1-3; 8 nucleotides match TRBD1. Germline V gene data show CDR1 as SGHNT and CDR2 as YYREEE (reference sequence). V shed 3 bases and J 0 bases; nucleotides not matched to a gene: 8. CDR3 size: 17 residues. CDR3 residues: CASSSSGQGNSGNTIYF. CDR3 in DNA: TGTGCCAGCAGCTCTTCCGGACAGGGAAACTCTGGAAACACCATATATTTT.

The chain has TRBV4-3 and TRBJ2-7, with D maybe TRBD2 (6 bases). The length of the CDR3 is 14 residues. Between the trimmed V and J ends, which lost 0 bases and 6 bases, there was a span of 12 bases. Germline V gives CDR1 LGHNA, CDR2 YSLEER. The CDR3 DNA sequence: TGCGCCAGCAGCCAAGATGTGGGAGGAGCCGAGCAGTACTTC. Amino acids: CASSQDVGGAEQYF.

The chain employs TRBV7-3 and TRBJ1-1; perhaps TRBD1 as D (5 bases). V lost 4 bases to trimming and J lost 3 bases, with 9 bases between them. The germline V gene has CDR1 SGHTA and CDR2 FQGTGA. This CDR3 comprises 13 residues. Here the CDR3 DNA reads TGTGCCAGCAGCTGGGGCCCCTACACTGAAGCTTTCTTT. This codes for CASSWGPYTEAFF.

The chain combines TRBV19 with TRBJ1-1; tentatively, D is TRBD1 (5 bases). There are 15 residues in the CDR3. Germline V gene lookup returns CDR1 LNHDA and CDR2 SQIVND (reference sequence). Trimming took 1 base from V and 5 from J, leaving 14 bases between them. The CDR3 nucleotides read TGTGCCAGTAGTATAGTGTACACGGGGGGGACTGAAGCTTTCTTT. It translates to CASSIVYTGGTEAFF.

The chain links TRBV4-1 to TRBJ2-2; 11 bases fit TRBD1. From germline, CDR1 is MGHRA and CDR2 YSYEKL. The CDR3 loop spans 16 amino acids. V lost 4 bases and J lost 5; bases outside the gene matches: 6. CDR3 region: CASSPRGTGGTGELFF. CDR3 DNA: TGCGCCAGCAGCCCCAGGGGGACAGGGGGGACCGGGGAGCTGTTTTTT.

This clone was counted between two and nine times. V and J are TRBV7-2 and TRBJ1-1; 9 bases fit TRBD1. The V gene end was trimmed by 5 bases and the J gene end by 6 bases; junction bases not matched to a gene: 4. The CDR3 spans 13 residues. Per germline, CDR1 SGHTA and CDR2 FQGNSA. The CDR3 region is CASSPRTGAEAFF. CDR3 nucleotides: TGTGCCAGCAGCCCCCGGACAGGGGCTGAAGCTTTCTTT.

J is TRBJ1-6 and V is TRBV6-5; 8 nucleotides align to TRBD1. The germline V gene has CDR1 MNHEY and CDR2 SVGAGI. The CDR3 sequence is 15 residues long. J lost 5 bases, V lost 1 base, and 1 base had no gene match. The CDR3 DNA sequence: TGTGCCAGCAGTTACTTCAGGGGGCATAATTCACCCCTCCACTTT. This translates into CASSYFRGHNSPLHF.

J is TRBJ2-5 and V is TRBV27; 10 bases line up with TRBD2. The CDR3 totals 18 residues. V lost 4 bases and J lost 5; bases outside the gene matches: 16. Germline V gene lookup returns CDR1 MNHEY and CDR2 SMNVEV (reference sequence). This chain's CDR3 is CASSSGTSEGDKEETQYF. The CDR3 DNA is TGTGCCAGCAGTTCCGGGACTAGCGAGGGGGATAAGGAGGAGACCCAGTACTTC.

V and J are TRBV13 and TRBJ2-3; 8 bases match TRBD1. CDR1 and CDR2 from the germline V gene are PRHDT and FYEKMQ (reference sequence). The CDR3 is made up of 16 amino acids. J lost 2 bases, V lost 4 bases, and 8 bases had no gene match. Here the CDR3 reads CASSSRTGRITDTQYF. The CDR3 DNA is TGTGCCAGCAGCTCCCGGACAGGGAGGATCACAGATACGCAGTATTTT.

The sample holds one count of this clone. The rearrangement links TRBV5-1 to TRBJ1-5, with D possibly being TRBD1 (6 bases). Trimming pared 4 bases from V and 3 bases from J, leaving 14 bases between. CDR1 and CDR2 from the germline V gene are SGHRS and YFSETQ. This CDR3 has 15 amino acids. The CDR3 DNA reads as TGCGCCAGCAGCCTCGCGGGGGGCGTCAATCAGCCCCAGCATTTT. Translating gives CASSLAGGVNQPQHF.

This chain links TRBV2 with TRBJ2-2, with D perhaps matching TRBD1 (6 bases). The V gene lost 4 bases and the J gene lost 1 base, with 7 bases spanning the gap. Per germline, CDR1 SNHLY and CDR2 FYNNEI. CDR3 length: 14 residues. In DNA, the CDR3 is TGTGCCAGCAGTGGGGGGCAGAACACCGGGGAGCTGTTTTTT. This gives the protein CASSGGQNTGELFF.

The chain joins TRBV11-3 to TRBJ2-7, with 12 positions matching TRBD2. V was pared by 5 bases and J by 6 bases, with 14 bases of the junction left unmatched. Germline CDR1 and CDR2: SGHNT and YENEEA. CDR3 length: 17 residues. CDR3 in amino acids: CASSPPPRTSGIFEQYF. In nucleotides, the CDR3 is TGTGCCAGCAGCCCACCTCCCCGGACTAGCGGGATATTCGAGCAGTACTTC. Drawing the rest from reference TRBV11-3 and TRBJ2-7, the complete variable domain is EAGVVQSPRYKIIEKKQPVAFWCNPISGHNTLYWYLQNLGQGPELLIRYENEEAVDDSQLPKDRFSAERLKGVDSTLKIQPAELGDSAVYLCASSPPPRTSGIFEQYFGPGTRLTVT.

This clone has more than one count but fewer than ten. The genes are TRBV7-6 and TRBJ2-5; D is ambiguous. V lost 5 bases to trimming and J lost 4 bases, with 11 bases between them. Germline V gives CDR1 SGHVS, CDR2 FNYEAQ. The CDR3 spans 13 residues. The CDR3 region is CASSHGSPETQYF. Written as DNA, the CDR3 is TGTGCCAGCAGCCACGGGTCCCCAGAGACCCAGTACTTC.

The chain combines TRBV4-1 with TRBJ2-7; 9 bases fit TRBD1. CDR1 and CDR2 from the germline V gene are MGHRA and YSYEKL. J lost 3 bases, V lost 4 bases, and 16 bases had no gene match. The CDR3 contains 18 residues. The CDR3 region is CASSPLLNRDRVHYEQYF. CDR3 sequence (DNA): TGCGCCAGCAGCCCCCTCTTAAACCGGGACAGGGTGCACTACGAGCAGTACTTC.